Following are 9 T cell receptor beta chains from one sample sequenced in a study of OX40 agonist ivuxolimab in advanced cancers. Measured with immunoSEQ multiplex PCR; TCRdb has only the in-frame clones, and not every one. The table has fewer than 65,000 clones, more than 80% seen once. Specimen: CD4+ or CD8+ T cells sorted from blood, collected in a trial of the OX40 agonist ivuxolimab. The receptors originated from an adult with an advanced solid tumor such as melanoma, head and neck, liver or kidney cancer.

The chain joins TRBV7-9 to TRBJ2-7; D gene ambiguous. Trimming shortened V by 1 base and J by 3 bases, and 4 bases separated the two germline ends. Germline V gene sequence: CDR1 SEHNR, CDR2 FQNEAQ (reference sequence). CDR3 length equals 12 residues. The CDR3 here is CASSLDVYEQYF. CDR3 bases: TGTGCCAGCAGCTTAGACGTCTACGAGCAGTACTTC.

The rearrangement uses TRBV2 and TRBJ1-2, with D perhaps TRBD1 (5 bases). V gave up 10 bases and J gave up 8 bases, with 23 bases separating them. Germline CDR1 is SNHLY and CDR2 is FYNNEI. The length of the CDR3 is 14 residues. The CDR3 DNA is TGTGCCACGGGGGAACAGGCTGGCTTCGGAGGCTACACCTTC. This sequence encodes CATGEQAGFGGYTF. The full variable domain, completed using reference TRBV2 and TRBJ1-2, is EPEVTQTPSHQVTQMGQEVILRCVPISNHLYFYWYRQILGQKVEFLVSFYNNEISEKSEIFDDQFSVERPDGSNFTLKIRSTKLEDSAMYFCATGEQAGFGGYTFGSGTRLTVV.

This sequence joins TRBV27 and TRBJ2-3, with 9 nucleotides matching TRBD2. CDR3 length: 16 residues. The ends lost 0 bases at V and 1 base at J; junction bases unmatched: 2. Germline CDR1 reads MNHEY; CDR2 reads SMNVEV (reference sequence). The DNA of the CDR3 is TGTGCCAGCAGTTTATCGGCGGGAGGGCGCACAGATACGCAGTATTTT. This translates into CASSLSAGGRTDTQYF.

This chain connects TRBV18 to TRBJ2-7, with D possibly being TRBD2 (6 bases). V dropped 3 bases and J dropped 2 bases, with 11 bases sitting between them. This CDR3 is built from 14 residues. From germline, CDR1 is KGHSH and CDR2 LQKENI. The CDR3 DNA reads TGTGCCAGCTCACCCCCGGGAGTAGCCTACGAGCAGTACTTC. Protein: CASSPPGVAYEQYF.

This chain connects TRBV19 to TRBJ2-1; TRBD2 matches at 13 bases. V was clipped by 3 bases and J by 10 bases; unmatched bases: 9. Germline V lookup: CDR1 LNHDA, CDR2 SQIVND (reference sequence). The CDR3 runs to 16 residues. The DNA of the CDR3 is TGTGCCAGTAGTATCCCGGGACTAGCGGGATCGAGGGAGCAGTTCTTC. It is translated as CASSIPGLAGSREQFF.

The chain couples TRBV11-3 to TRBJ2-7, with TRBD2 matching over 7 bases. The CDR3 extends over 14 amino acids. Germline trimming cut 1 base from V and 2 bases from J; bases unmatched to any gene: 2. Germline V gene data show CDR1 as SGHNT and CDR2 as YENEEA. CDR3 sequence reads: CASSLAGGTYEQYF. The CDR3 DNA reads as TGTGCCAGCAGCTTAGCGGGAGGTACCTACGAGCAGTACTTC.

Only one count was recorded for this clone. The rearrangement links TRBV10-3 to TRBJ1-1; 10 bases map to TRBD1. This CDR3 is 14 amino acids long. The germline gives CDR1 ENHRY, CDR2 SYGVKD. Trimming took 8 bases from V and 3 from J; bases not matched to a gene: 6. The CDR3 protein is CAIATGGLYTEAFF. Here the CDR3 DNA reads TGTGCCATCGCGACAGGGGGCTTGTACACTGAAGCTTTCTTT.

The chain carries TRBV6-6 and TRBJ2-5; either TRBD1 or TRBD2 may supply D (6 bases each). The CDR3 sequence is 14 residues long. With 7 bases removed from V and 2 bases from J, the gap between germline ends came to 14 bases. The V gene's germline CDR1 is MNHNY and CDR2 SVGAGI (reference sequence). Written as DNA, the CDR3 is TGTGCCAGCAATAGCGGAGGGGGTCAAGAGACCCAGTACTTC. Amino acid sequence: CASNSGGGQETQYF.

This chain connects TRBV19 to TRBJ2-7; D not certain. Germline CDR1 is LNHDA and CDR2 is SQIVND (reference sequence). The germline V and J ends were trimmed by 6 bases and 7 bases, with 22 bases remaining between them. This CDR3 spans 15 amino acids. CDR3 loop: CASSVGPAGDVEQYF. The CDR3 bases are TGTGCCAGTAGCGTCGGGCCAGCCGGAGATGTTGAGCAGTACTTC.